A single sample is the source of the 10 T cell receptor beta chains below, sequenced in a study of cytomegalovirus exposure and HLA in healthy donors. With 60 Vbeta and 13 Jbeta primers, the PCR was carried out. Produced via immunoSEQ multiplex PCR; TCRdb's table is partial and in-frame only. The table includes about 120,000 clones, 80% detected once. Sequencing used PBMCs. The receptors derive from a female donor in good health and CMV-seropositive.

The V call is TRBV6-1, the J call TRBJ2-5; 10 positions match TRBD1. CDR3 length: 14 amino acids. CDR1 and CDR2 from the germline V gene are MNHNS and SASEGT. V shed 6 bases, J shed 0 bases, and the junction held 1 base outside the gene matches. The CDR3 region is CASRDRGNQETQYF. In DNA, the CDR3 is TGTGCCAGCAGGGACAGGGGGAACCAAGAGACCCAGTACTTC.

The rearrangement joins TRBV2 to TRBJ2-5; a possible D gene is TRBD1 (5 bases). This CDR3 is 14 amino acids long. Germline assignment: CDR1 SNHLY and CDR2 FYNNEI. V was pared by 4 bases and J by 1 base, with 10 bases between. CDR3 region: CASSAFRAQETQYF. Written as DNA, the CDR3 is TGTGCCAGCAGTGCCTTCAGGGCCCAAGAGACCCAGTACTTC.

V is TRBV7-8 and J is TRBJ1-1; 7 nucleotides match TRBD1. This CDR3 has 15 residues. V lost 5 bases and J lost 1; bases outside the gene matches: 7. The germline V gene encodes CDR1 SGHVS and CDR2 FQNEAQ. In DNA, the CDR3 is TGTGCCAGCAGCATACTCAGGGGGGCGAACACTGAAGCTTTCTTT. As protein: CASSILRGANTEAFF.

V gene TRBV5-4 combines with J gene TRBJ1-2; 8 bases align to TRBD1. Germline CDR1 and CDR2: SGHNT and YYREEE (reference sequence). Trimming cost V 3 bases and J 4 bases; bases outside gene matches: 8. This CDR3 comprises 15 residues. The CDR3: CASSWGGTGAYGYTF. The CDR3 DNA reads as TGTGCCAGCAGCTGGGGGGGGACAGGAGCCTATGGCTACACCTTC.

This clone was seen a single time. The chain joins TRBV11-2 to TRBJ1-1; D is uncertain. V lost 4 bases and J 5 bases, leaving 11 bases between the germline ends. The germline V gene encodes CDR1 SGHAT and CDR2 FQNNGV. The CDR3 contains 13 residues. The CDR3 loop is CASSSQEGTEAFF. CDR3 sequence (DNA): TGTGCCAGCAGCTCCCAAGAGGGAACTGAAGCTTTCTTT.

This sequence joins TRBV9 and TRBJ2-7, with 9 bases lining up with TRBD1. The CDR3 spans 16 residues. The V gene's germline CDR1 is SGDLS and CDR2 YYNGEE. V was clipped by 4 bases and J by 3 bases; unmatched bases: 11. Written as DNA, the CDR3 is TGTGCCAGCAGCCCCTTATACGGGACAGGGAGCTACGAGCAGTACTTC. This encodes CASSPLYGTGSYEQYF. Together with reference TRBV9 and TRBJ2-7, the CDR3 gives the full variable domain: DSGVTQTPKHLITATGQRVTLRCSPRSGDLSVYWYQQSLDQGLQFLIQYYNGEERAKGNILERFSAQQFPDLHSELNLSSLELGDSALYFCASSPLYGTGSYEQYFGPGTRLTVT.

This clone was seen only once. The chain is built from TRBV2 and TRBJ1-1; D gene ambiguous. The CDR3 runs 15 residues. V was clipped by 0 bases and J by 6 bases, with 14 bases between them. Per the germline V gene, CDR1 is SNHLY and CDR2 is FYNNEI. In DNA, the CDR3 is TGTGCCAGCAGTGAAGCGCTTACCGGGGTGCCTGAAGCTTTCTTT. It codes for CASSEALTGVPEAFF. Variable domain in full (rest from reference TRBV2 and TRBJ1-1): EPEVTQTPSHQVTQMGQEVILRCVPISNHLYFYWYRQILGQKVEFLVSFYNNEISEKSEIFDDQFSVERPDGSNFTLKIRSTKLEDSAMYFCASSEALTGVPEAFFGQGTRLTVV.

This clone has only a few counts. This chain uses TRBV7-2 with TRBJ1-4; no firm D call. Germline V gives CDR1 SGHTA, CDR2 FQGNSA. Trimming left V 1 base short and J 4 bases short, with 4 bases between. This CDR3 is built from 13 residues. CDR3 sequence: CASSLVLNEKLFF. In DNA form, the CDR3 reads TGTGCCAGCAGCTTAGTACTTAATGAAAAACTGTTTTTT.

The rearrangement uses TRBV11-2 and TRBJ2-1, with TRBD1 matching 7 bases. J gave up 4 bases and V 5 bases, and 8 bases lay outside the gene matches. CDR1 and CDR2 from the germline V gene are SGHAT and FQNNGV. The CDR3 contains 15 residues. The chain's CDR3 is CASSTTGPVYNEQFF. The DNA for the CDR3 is TGTGCCAGCAGCACGACAGGGCCCGTGTACAATGAGCAGTTCTTC.

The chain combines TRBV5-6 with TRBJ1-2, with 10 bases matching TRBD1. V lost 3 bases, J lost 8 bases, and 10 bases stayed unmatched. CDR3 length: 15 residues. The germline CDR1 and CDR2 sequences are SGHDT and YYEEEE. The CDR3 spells CASSSAAGTGAGYTF. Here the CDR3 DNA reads TGTGCCAGCAGCTCCGCCGCCGGGACAGGGGCCGGCTACACCTTC.